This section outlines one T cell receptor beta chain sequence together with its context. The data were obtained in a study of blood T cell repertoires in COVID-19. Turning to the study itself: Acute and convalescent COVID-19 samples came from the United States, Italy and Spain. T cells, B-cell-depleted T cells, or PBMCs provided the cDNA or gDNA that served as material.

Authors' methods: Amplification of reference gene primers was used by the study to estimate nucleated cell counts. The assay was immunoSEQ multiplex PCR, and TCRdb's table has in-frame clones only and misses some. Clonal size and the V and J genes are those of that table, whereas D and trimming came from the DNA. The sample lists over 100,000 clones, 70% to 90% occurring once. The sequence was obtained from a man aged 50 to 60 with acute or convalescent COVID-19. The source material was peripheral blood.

The chain's CDR3 is CASSWTGNNQPQHF. The DNA for the CDR3 is TGTGCCAGCAGTTGGACAGGGAACAATCAGCCCCAGCATTTT. The chain recombines TRBV2 with TRBJ1-5; 8 bases line up with TRBD1. CDR3 length: 14 amino acids. CDR1 and CDR2 (germline): SNHLY, FYNNEI. Trimming took 5 bases from V and 3 from J; bases not matched to a gene: 3.